This T cell receptor (beta chain) was retrieved from a study of T cell repertoires in cytomegalovirus infection. At the level of the study: HLA-B-restricted CMV epitopes that are well studied were used alongside recently identified HLA-C-restricted ones.

Germline CDR1 reads ENHRY; CDR2 reads SYGVKD. This CDR3 contains 15 residues. Trimming took off 0 bases at V and 0 bases at J, with 8 bases between the two ends. General study points: HLA-C-restricted CMV clonotypes gave the most frequent clonotype in two of eight donors.

This clonotype showed up many times. Its antigen is unidentified. TCRdb fed the reads into MiXCR, producing one record per CDR3 protein. The data show about 830,000 distinct CDR3 sequences, roughly 33% seen once. Sample: cultured CD8+ T cells from PBMCs, taken from culture after CMV antigen stimulation. The sequence came from a human donor in good health (CMV status not recorded). Some clones in this sample may be carry-over from other donors' samples. This chain links TRBV10-3 with TRBJ1-1; D is perhaps TRBD1 (5 bases). The DNA for the CDR3 is TGTGCCATCAGTGAGTCGGCGGGGCTGAACACTGAAGCTTTCTTT. This translates into CAISESAGLNTEAFF.